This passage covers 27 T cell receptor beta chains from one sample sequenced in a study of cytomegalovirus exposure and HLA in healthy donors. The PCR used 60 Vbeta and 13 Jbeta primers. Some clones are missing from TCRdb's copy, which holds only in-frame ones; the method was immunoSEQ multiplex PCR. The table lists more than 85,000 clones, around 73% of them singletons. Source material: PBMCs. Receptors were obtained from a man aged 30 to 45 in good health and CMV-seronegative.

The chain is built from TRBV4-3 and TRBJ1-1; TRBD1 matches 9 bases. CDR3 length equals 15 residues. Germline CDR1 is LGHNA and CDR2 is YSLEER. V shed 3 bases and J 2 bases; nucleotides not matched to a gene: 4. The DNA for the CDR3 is TGCGCCAGCAGCCACCGGACAGGGGTAAACACTGAAGCTTTCTTT. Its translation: CASSHRTGVNTEAFF.

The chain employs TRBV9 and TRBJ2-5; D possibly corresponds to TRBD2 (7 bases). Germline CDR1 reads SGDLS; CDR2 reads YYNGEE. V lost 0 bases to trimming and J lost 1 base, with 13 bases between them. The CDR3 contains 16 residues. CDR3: CASSVVGGGPQETQYF. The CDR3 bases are TGTGCCAGCAGCGTAGTAGGGGGGGGCCCCCAAGAGACCCAGTACTTC.

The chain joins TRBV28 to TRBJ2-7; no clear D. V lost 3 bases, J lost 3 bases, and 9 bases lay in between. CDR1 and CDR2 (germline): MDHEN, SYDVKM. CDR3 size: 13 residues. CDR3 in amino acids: CASSFFSSYEQYF. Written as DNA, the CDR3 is TGTGCCAGCAGTTTTTTCTCTAGCTACGAGCAGTACTTC.

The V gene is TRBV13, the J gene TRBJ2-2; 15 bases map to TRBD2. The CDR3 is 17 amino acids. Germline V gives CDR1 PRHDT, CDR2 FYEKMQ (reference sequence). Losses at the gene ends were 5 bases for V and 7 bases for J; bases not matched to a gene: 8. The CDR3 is CASSPTGLAGGNGELFF. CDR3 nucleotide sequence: TGTGCCAGCAGCCCGACGGGACTAGCGGGAGGAAACGGGGAGCTGTTTTTT.

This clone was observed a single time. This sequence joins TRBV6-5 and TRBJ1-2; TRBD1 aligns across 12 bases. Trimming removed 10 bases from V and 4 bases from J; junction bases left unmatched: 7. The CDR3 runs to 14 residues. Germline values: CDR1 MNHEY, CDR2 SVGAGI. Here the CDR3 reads CAIKGQGARYGYTF. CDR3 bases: TGTGCCATCAAGGGACAGGGGGCGCGCTATGGCTACACCTTC.

CDR3 coding DNA: TGCAGCGTTGAATCATGGGAACCGGGGGGGCCCCGCACAGATACGCAGTATTTT. Encoded protein: CSVESWEPGGPRTDTQYF. The chain joins TRBV29-1 to TRBJ2-3; 8 nucleotides align to TRBD2. V shed 2 bases and J 1 base; nucleotides not matched to a gene: 14. Germline values: CDR1 SQVTM, CDR2 ANQGSEA. The CDR3 contains 18 residues.

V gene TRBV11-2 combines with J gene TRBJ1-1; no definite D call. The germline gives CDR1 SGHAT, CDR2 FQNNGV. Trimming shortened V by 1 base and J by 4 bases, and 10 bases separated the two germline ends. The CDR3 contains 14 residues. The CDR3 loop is CASSLVAGVTEAFF. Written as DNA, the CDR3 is TGTGCCAGCAGCTTAGTGGCGGGAGTCACTGAAGCTTTCTTT.

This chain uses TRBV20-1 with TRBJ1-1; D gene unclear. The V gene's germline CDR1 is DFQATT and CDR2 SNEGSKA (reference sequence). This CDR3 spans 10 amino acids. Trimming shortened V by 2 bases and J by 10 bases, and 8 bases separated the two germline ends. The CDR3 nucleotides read TGCAGTGCTAGAATTAATATAGCTTTCTTT. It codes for CSARINIAFF.

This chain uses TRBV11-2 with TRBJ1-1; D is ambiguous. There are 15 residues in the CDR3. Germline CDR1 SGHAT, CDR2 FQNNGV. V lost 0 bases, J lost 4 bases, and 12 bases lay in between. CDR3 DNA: TGTGCCAGCAGCTTAGATCCGGTGGCGGCCACTGAAGCTTTCTTT. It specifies CASSLDPVAATEAFF. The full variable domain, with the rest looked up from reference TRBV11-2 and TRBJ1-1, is EAGVAQSPRYKIIEKRQSVAFWCNPISGHATLYWYQQILGQGPKLLIQFQNNGVVDDSQLPKDRFSAERLKGVDSTLKIQPAKLEDSAVYLCASSLDPVAATEAFFGQGTRLTVV.

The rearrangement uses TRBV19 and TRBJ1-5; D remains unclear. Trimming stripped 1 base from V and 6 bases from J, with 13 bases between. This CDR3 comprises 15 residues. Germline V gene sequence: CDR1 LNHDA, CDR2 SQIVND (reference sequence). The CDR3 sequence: CASSIADPGSQPQHF. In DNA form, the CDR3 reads TGTGCCAGTAGTATAGCTGACCCGGGGAGTCAGCCCCAGCATTTT. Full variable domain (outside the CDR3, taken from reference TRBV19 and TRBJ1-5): DGGITQSPKYLFRKEGQNVTLSCEQNLNHDAMYWYRQDPGQGLRLIYYSQIVNDFQKGDIAEGYSVSREKKESFPLTVTSAQKNPTAFYLCASSIADPGSQPQHFGDGTRLSIL.

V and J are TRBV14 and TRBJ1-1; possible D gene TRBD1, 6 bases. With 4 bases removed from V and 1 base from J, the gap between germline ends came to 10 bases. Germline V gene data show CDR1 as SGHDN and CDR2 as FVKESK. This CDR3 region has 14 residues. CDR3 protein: CASSLATGNTEAFF. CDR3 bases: TGTGCCAGCAGCCTTGCGACAGGGAACACTGAAGCTTTCTTT.

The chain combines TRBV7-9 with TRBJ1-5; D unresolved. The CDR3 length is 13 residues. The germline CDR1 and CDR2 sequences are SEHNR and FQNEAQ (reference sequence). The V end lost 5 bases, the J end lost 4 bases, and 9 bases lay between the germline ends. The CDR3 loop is CASSRDGNQPQHF. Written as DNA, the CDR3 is TGTGCCAGCAGCCGTGACGGGAATCAGCCCCAGCATTTT. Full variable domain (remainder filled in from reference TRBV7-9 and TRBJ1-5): DTGVSQNPRHKITKRGQNVTFRCDPISEHNRLYWYRQTLGQGPEFLTYFQNEAQLEKSRLLSDRFSAERPKGSFSTLEIQRTEQGDSAMYLCASSRDGNQPQHFGDGTRLSIL.

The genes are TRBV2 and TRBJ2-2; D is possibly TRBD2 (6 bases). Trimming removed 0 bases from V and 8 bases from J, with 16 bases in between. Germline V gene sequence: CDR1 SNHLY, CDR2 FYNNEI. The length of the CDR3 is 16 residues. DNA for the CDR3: TGTGCCAGCAGTGAAGCGGGGGTGGAGGGAGTTGGGGAGCTGTTTTTT. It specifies CASSEAGVEGVGELFF.

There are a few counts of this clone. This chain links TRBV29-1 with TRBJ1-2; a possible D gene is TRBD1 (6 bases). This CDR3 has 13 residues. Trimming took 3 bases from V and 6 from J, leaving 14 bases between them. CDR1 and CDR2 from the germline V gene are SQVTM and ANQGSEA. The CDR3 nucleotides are TGCAGCGTTGATCACAGGGAATCGGATGGCTACACCTTC. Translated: CSVDHRESDGYTF.

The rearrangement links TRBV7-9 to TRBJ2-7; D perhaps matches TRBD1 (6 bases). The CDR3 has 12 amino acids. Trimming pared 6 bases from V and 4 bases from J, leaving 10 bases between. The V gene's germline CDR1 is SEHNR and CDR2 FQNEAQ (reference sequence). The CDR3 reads CASRPDRYEQYF. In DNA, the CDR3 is TGTGCCAGCAGGCCAGACAGGTACGAGCAGTACTTC.

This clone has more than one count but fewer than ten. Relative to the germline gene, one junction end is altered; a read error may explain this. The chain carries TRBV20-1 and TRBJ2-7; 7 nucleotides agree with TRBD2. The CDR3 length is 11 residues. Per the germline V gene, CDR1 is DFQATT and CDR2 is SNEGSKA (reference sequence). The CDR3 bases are TGCAGCGCTAGCGGCGGCTACGAGCAGTACTTC. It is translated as CSASGGYEQYF.

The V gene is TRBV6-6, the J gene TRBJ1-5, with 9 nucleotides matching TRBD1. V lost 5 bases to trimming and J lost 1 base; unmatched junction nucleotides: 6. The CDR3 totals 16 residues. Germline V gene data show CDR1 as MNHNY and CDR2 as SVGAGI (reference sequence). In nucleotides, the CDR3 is TGTGCCAGCAGTGGACCGGGACAGGGCAGCAATCAGCCCCAGCATTTT. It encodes CASSGPGQGSNQPQHF.

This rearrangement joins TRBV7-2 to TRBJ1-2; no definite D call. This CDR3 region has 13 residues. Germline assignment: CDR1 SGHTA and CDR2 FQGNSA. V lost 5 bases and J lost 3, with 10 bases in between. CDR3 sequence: CASSLQPDYGYTF. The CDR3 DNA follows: TGTGCCAGCAGCCTACAGCCGGACTATGGCTACACCTTC.

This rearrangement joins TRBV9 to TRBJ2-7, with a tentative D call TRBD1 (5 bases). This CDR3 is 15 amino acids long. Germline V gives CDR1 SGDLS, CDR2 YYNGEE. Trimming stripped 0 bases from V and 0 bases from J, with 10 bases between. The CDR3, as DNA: TGTGCCAGCAGCGTAGATGTAGGGGTCTCCTACGAGCAGTACTTC. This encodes CASSVDVGVSYEQYF.

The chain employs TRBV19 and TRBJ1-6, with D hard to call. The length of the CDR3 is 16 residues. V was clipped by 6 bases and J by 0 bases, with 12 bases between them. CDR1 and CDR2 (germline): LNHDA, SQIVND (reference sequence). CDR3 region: CASSQETSSYNSPLHF. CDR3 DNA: TGTGCCAGTAGCCAGGAAACTAGCTCCTATAATTCACCCCTCCACTTT.

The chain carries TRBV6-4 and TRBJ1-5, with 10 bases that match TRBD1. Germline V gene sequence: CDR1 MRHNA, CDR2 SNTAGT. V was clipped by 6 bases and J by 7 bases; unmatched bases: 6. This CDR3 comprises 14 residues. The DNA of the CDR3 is TGTGCCAGCAGCCTCGAGGGACAGGGGCAGCCCCAGCATTTT. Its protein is CASSLEGQGQPQHF.

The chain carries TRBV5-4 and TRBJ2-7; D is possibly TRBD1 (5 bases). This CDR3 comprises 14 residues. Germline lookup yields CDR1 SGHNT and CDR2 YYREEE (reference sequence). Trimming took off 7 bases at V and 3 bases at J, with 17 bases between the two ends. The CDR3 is CASSRPQGLYEQYF. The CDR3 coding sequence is TGTGCCAGCTCCCGACCCCAGGGTCTCTACGAGCAGTACTTC.

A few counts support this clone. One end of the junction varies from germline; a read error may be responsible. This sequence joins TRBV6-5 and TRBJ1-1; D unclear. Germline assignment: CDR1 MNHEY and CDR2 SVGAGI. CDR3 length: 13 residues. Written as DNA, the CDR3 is TGTGCCAGCAAAATCCTCGGGAACGCTGAAGCTTTCTTT. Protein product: CASKILGNAEAFF.

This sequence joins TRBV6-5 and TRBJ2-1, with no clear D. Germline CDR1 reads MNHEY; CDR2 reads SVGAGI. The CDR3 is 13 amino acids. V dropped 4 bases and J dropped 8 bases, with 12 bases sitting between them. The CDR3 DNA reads TGTGCCAGCAGTTCGACACGACCGCATGAGCAGTTCTTC. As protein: CASSSTRPHEQFF.

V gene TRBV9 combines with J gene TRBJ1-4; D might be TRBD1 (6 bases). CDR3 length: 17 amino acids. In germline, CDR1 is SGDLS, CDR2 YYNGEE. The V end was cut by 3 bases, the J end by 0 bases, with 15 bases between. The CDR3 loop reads CASSEGVGGATNEKLFF. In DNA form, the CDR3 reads TGTGCCAGCAGCGAGGGGGTAGGAGGCGCAACTAATGAAAAACTGTTTTTT.

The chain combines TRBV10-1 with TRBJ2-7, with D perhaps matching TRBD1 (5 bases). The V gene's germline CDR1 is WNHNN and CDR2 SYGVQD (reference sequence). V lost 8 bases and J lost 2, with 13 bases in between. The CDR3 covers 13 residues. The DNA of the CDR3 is TGCGCCAGCCAAGTTACAGGAGCCTACGAGCAGTACTTC. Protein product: CASQVTGAYEQYF.

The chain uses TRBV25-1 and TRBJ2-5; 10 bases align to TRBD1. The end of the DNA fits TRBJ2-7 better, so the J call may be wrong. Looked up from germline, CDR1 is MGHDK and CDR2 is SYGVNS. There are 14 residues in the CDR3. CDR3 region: CASTSGTGAYEQYF. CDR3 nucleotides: TGTGCCAGCACTTCCGGGACAGGGGCCTACGAGCAGTACTTC.